This T cell receptor beta chain was identified in a study of OX40 agonist ivuxolimab in advanced cancers. Study-level information: Three patients responded partially, comprising one with hepatocellular carcinoma and two with cutaneous melanoma.

Germline-derived CDR1 and CDR2 are MNHNS and SASEGT. The CDR3 covers 11 residues. The V gene lost 10 bases and the J gene lost 5 bases, with 11 bases spanning the gap. Overall study findings and caveats: Clonal expansion by week 6 occurred in CD4+ and CD8+ blood T cells (at 0.1 to 3.0 mg/kg).

Worth noting for this clone: The antigen remains undetermined.

Produced via immunoSEQ multiplex PCR; TCRdb's table is partial and in-frame only. The sample carries 65,000 to 95,000 clones, over 75% recorded once. The J gene is TRBJ2-5, the V gene TRBV6-1, with no clear D. The clonotype comes from an adult with an advanced solid tumor such as melanoma, head and neck, liver or kidney cancer. The material was CD4+ or CD8+ T cells sorted from blood, obtained in a trial of the OX40 agonist ivuxolimab. CDR3 sequence (DNA): TGTGCCACCACGGCCGGGGAGACCCAGTACTTC. Protein product: CATTAGETQYF.